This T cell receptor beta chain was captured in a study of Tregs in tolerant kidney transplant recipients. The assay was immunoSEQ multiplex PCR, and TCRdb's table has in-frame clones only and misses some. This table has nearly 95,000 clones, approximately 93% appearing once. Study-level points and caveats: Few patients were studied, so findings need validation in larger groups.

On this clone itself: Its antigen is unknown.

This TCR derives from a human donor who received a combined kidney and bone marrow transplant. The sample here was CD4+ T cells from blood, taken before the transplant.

Here the CDR3 reads CASSVRSMADTQYF. As DNA, the CDR3 is TGTGCCAGCAGTGTTCGGTCGATGGCAGATACGCAGTATTTT. This chain connects TRBV2 to TRBJ2-3; D is unclear. CDR3 length: 14 residues. The germline V and J ends were trimmed by 4 bases and 4 bases, with 12 bases remaining between them. CDR1 is SNHLY, CDR2 FYNNEI, per germline. Full variable domain (outside the CDR3, taken from reference TRBV2 and TRBJ2-3): EPEVTQTPSHQVTQMGQEVILRCVPISNHLYFYWYRQILGQKVEFLVSFYNNEISEKSEIFDDQFSVERPDGSNFTLKIRSTKLEDSAMYFCASSVRSMADTQYFGPGTRLTVL.